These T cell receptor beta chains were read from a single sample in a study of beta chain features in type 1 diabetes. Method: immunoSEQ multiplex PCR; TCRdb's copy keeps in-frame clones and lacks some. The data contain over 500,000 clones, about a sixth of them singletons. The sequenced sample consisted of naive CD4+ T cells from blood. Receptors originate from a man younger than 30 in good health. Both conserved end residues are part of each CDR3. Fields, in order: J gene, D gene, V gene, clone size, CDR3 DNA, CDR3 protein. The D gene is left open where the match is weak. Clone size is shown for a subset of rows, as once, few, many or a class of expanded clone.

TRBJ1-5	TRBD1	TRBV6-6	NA	TGTGCCAGCCAAGGACAGGGGGCGCGTCAGCCCCAGCATTTT	CASQGQGARQPQHF
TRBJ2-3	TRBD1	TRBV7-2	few	TGTGCCAGCAGCTTAGCAGGGGGCTGGGCAGATACGCAGTATTTT	CASSLAGGWADTQYF
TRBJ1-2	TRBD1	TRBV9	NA	TGTGCCAGCAGCGTAGAGCCTACAGGGGGCTATGGCTACACCTTC	CASSVEPTGGYGYTF
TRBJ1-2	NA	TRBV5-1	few	TGCGCCAGCAGCCGGGACATCGGGGCTAACTATGGCTACACCTTC	CASSRDIGANYGYTF
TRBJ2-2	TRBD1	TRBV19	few	TGTGCCAGTAGTGTCCAGGGGGCCGGGGAGCTGTTTTTT	CASSVQGAGELFF
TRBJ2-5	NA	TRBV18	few	TGTGCCAGCTCACCGACACGGGTTCAGACCCAGTACTTC	CASSPTRVQTQYF
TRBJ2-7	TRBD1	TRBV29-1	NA	TGCAGCGTGGCCCGGACAGGGGGACACTACGAGCAGTACTTC	CSVARTGGHYEQYF
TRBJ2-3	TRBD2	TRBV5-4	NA	TGTGCCAGCAGCTTCCAGCGGGGGGGCGCAGATACGCAGTATTTT	CASSFQRGGADTQYF
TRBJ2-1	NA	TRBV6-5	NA	TGTGCCAGCAACCTCGGAGGGACGGGTAACAATGAGCAGTTCTTC	CASNLGGTGNNEQFF
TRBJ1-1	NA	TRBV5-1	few	TGCGCCAGCAGCTTGGCAGACAGTTTGAGGACTGAAGCTTTCTTT	CASSLADSLRTEAFF
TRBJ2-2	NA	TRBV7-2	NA	TGTGCCAGCAGCTTAGCGACAGGACTGAACACCGGGGAGCTGTTTTTT	CASSLATGLNTGELFF
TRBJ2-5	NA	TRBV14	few	TGTGCCAGCAGCCAAGGGCCTCGAAAACAAGAGACCCAGTACTTC	CASSQGPRKQETQYF
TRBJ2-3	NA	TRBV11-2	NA	TGTGCCAGCAGCTTAAATCCCGTCGGGACAGATACGCAGTATTTT	CASSLNPVGTDTQYF
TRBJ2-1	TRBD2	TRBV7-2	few	TGTGCCAGCAGCCCCCAGCAGCGGGGATCCTACAATGAGCAGTTCTTC	CASSPQQRGSYNEQFF
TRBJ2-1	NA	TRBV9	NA	TGTGCCAGCAGCGTAATAGGGGATGGGGCTGAGCAGTTCTTC	CASSVIGDGAEQFF
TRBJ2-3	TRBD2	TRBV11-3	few	TGTGCCAGCAGCCGCTACAAACTAGCGGGGGGCACAGATACGCAGTATTTT	CASSRYKLAGGTDTQYF
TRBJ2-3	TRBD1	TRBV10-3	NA	TGTGCCATCAGCCCTTTTGTTTCCGGGACAGGGACAGATACGCAGTATTTT	CAISPFVSGTGTDTQYF
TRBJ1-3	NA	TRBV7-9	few	TGTGCCAGCAGTACCTTCCAAGCTGGAAACACCATATATTTT	CASSTFQAGNTIYF
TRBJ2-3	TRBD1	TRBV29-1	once	TGCAGCGTCCGACAGGGGGCTGTAGATACGCAGTATTTT	CSVRQGAVDTQYF
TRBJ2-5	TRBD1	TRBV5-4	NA	TGTGCCAGCAGTAAGGGGGGACAGGGTAGGGAGACCCAGTACTTC	CASSKGGQGRETQYF
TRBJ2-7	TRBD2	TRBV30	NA	TGTGCCTGGAGGGGCGGGGGAACCTACGAGCAGTACTTC	CAWRGGGTYEQYF
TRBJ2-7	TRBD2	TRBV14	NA	TGTGCCAGCAGCCGGGCTAGCGGGCGCTACGAGCAGTACTTC	CASSRASGRYEQYF
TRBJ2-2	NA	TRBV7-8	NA	TGTGCCAGCAGCCTGAACACCGGGGAGCTGTTTTTT	CASSLNTGELFF
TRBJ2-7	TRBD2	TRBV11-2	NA	TGTGCCAGCAGCTTAGTGCTAGCGGGGGGCGCCTACGAGCAGTACTTC	CASSLVLAGGAYEQYF
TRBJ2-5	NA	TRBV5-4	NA	TGTGCCAGCAGCTTGGTCCAGGGGCGAGGAGAGACCCAGTACTTC	CASSLVQGRGETQYF
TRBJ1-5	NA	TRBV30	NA	TGTGCCTGGAGTGTACGGGGCGGTCAGCCCCAGCATTTT	CAWSVRGGQPQHF
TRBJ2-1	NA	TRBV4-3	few	TGCGCCAGCAGCCAAGATGGTACCTCGCAGTTCTTC	CASSQDGTSQFF
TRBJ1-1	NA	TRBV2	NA	TGTGCCAGCTCACAGGTCTCAATGAACACTGAAGCTTTCTTT	CASSQVSMNTEAFF
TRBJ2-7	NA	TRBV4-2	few	TGTGCCAGCAGCCCCACAGCACGTCGAGCCTACGAGCAGTACTTC	CASSPTARRAYEQYF
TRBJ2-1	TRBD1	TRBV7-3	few	TGTGCCAGCAGTCACCCTCCGGACAGGGTCTCCTACAATGAGCAGTTCTTC	CASSHPPDRVSYNEQFF
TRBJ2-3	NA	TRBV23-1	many	TGCGCCAGGGGTACGCAGTATTTT	CARGTQYF
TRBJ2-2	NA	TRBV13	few	TGTGCCAGCAGCTCCCTTGTGGGGGGATACACCGGGGAGCTGTTTTTT	CASSSLVGGYTGELFF
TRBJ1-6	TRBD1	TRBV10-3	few	TGTGCCATCAGTGAGTCACAGGGGGTTTCACCCCTCCACTTT	CAISESQGVSPLHF
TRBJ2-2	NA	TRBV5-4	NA	TGTGCCAGCAGCAGGGTAGCGGACACCGGGGAGCTGTTTTTT	CASSRVADTGELFF
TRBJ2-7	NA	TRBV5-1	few	TGCGCCAGCAGCCTACATTTCTCGGAGCAGTACTTC	CASSLHFSEQYF
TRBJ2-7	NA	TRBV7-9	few	TGTGCCAGCAGCTTACGGGTCCCCTACGAGCAGTACTTC	CASSLRVPYEQYF
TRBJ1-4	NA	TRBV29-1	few	TGCAGCGTTGTTTCGGGGGGCGCGAATGAAAAACTGTTTTTT	CSVVSGGANEKLFF
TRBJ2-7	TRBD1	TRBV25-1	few	TGTGCCAGCAGGACAGGGAGCTCCTACGAGCAGTACTTC	CASRTGSSYEQYF
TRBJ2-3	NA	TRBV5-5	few	TGTGCCAGCAGCCAAGATTTGGCAGGTAGCACAGATACGCAGTATTTT	CASSQDLAGSTDTQYF
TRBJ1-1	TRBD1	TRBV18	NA	TGTGCCAGCTCACCTACGGGACAGGGCACCACTGAAGCTTTCTTT	CASSPTGQGTTEAFF
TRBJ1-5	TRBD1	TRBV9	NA	TGTGCCAGCAGCGTAGAGGCAGGGGGTGGTCAGCCCCAGCATTTT	CASSVEAGGGQPQHF
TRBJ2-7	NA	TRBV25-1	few	TGTGCCAGCAGCGGTGGGGGCCACGAGCAGTACTTC	CASSGGGHEQYF
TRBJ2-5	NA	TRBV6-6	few	TGTGCCAGCCTTGGGCGTCGCCAAGAGACCCAGTACTTC	CASLGRRQETQYF
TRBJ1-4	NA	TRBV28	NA	TGTGCCAGCAGTTTTGGGTCCTCTAATGAAAAACTGTTTTTT	CASSFGSSNEKLFF